This T cell receptor (beta chain) was sequenced for a study of identical twins. This clonotype was observed at least ten times. Template switching added a universal primer site, and cDNA bore unique molecular identifiers. TCRdb reanalysed the 5' RACE reads using MiXCR and keeps one entry per CDR3 protein. The sample has 1.5 million to 2 million distinct CDR3 sequences, 25% to 35% seen once. The V and J ends lost 0 bases and 7 bases, in that order; junction bases with no gene match: 3. The CDR3 spans 14 residues. Germline loops: CDR1 SGHTA, CDR2 FQGNSA. The rearrangement links TRBV7-2 to TRBJ1-2, with 9 bases matching TRBD1. This receptor was obtained from a newborn girl in good health. Sequenced: cord blood. The CDR3 here is CASSLAGQGSGYTF. The CDR3 DNA sequence: TGTGCCAGCAGCTTAGCCGGACAGGGGTCTGGCTACACCTTC.